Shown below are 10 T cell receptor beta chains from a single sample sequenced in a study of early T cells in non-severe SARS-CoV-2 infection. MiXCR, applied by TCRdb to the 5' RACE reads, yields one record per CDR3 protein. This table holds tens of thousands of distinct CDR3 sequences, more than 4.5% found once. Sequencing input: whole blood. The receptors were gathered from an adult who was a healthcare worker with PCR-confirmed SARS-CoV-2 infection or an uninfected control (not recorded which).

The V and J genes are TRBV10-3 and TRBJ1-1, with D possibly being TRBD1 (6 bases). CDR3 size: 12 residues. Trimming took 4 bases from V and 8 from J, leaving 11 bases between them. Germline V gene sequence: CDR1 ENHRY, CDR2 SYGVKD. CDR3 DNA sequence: TGTGCCATCAGTGTTAAGGGGACAGAAGCTTTCTTT. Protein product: CAISVKGTEAFF.

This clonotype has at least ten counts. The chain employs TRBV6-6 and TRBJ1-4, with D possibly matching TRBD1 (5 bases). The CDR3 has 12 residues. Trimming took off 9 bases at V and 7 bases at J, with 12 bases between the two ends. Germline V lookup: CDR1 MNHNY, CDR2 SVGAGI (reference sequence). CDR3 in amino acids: CASMTVSEKLFF. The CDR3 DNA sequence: TGTGCCAGTATGACAGTCTCTGAAAAACTGTTTTTT.

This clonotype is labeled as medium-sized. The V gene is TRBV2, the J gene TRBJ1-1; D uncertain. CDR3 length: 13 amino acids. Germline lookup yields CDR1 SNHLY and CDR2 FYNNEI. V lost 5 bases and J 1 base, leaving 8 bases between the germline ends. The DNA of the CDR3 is TGTGCCAGCAGTTATACAGAGAACACTGAAGCTTTCTTT. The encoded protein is CASSYTENTEAFF.

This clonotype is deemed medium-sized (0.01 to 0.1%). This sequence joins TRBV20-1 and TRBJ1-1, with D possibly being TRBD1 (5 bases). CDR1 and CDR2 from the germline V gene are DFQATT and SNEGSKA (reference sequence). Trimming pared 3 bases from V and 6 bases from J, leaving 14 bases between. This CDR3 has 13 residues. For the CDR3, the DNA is TGCAGTGCTAGGTCGCGGGGGAGGCCTGAAGCTTTCTTT. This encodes CSARSRGRPEAFF.

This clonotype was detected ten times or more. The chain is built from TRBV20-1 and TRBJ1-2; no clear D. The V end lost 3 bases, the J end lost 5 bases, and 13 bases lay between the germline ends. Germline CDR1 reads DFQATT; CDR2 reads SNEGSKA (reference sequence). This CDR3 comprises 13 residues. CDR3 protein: CSARLTADYGYTF. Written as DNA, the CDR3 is TGCAGTGCTAGGTTGACGGCCGATTATGGCTACACCTTC.

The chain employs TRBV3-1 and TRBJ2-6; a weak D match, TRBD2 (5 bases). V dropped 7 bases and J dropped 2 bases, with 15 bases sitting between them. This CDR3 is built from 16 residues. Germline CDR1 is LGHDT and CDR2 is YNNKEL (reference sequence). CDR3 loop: CASTPGRATGANVLTF. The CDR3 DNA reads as TGTGCCAGCACCCCCGGGCGGGCAACTGGGGCCAACGTCCTGACTTTC. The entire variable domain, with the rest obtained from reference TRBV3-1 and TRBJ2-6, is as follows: DTAVSQTPKYLVTQMGNDKSIKCEQNLGHDTMYWYKQDSKKFLKIMFSYNNKELIINETVPNRFSPKSPDKAHLNLHINSLELGDSAVYFCASTPGRATGANVLTFGAGSRLTVL.

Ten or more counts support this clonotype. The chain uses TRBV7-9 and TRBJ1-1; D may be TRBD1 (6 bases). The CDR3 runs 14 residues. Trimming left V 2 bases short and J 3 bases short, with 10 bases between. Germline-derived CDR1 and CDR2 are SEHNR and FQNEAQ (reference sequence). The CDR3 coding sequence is TGTGCCAGCAGCTTACCAGGGGTTGACACTGAAGCTTTCTTT. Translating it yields CASSLPGVDTEAFF.

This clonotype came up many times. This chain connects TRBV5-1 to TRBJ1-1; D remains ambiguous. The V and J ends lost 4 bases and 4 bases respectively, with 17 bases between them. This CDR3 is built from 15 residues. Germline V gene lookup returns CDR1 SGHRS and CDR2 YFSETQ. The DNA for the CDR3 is TGCGCCAGCAGCCTCGACCCGACCGCGGGCACTGAAGCTTTCTTT. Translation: CASSLDPTAGTEAFF.

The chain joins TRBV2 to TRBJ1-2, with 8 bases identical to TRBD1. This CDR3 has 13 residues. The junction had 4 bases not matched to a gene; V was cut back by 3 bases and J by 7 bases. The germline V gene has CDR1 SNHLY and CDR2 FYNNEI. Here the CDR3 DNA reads TGTGCCAGCAGTGACAGGGGGCTTGGTGGCTACACCTTC. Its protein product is CASSDRGLGGYTF.

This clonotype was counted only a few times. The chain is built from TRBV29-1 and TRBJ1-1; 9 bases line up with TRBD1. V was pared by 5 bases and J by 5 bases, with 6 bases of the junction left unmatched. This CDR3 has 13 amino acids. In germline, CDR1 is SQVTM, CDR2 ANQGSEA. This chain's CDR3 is CSVRDRVGTEAFF. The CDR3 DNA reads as TGCAGCGTTCGGGACAGGGTTGGGACTGAAGCTTTCTTT.